What follows is one TCR beta chain and its context. The data belong to a study of T-cell reconstitution after alpha-beta-depleted transplantation in children. This CDR3 is 14 amino acids long. From germline, CDR1 is SGDLS and CDR2 YYNGEE. Trimming pared 2 bases from V and 3 bases from J, leaving 9 bases between. Using unique molecular identifiers, the investigators prepared the TCRbeta library. MiXCR, run by TCRdb on the PCR reads, gives a single entry per CDR3 protein. The sample records roughly 420,000 distinct CDR3 sequences, 15% to 20% being singletons. The starting material was PBMCs, mostly from graft donor cells, obtained 360 days after TCRalphabeta/CD19-depleted stem cell transplant. The receptor was isolated from a boy less than two years old who had a stem cell transplant for Wiskott-Aldrich syndrome, so the T cells may come from the graft donor. The chain is built from TRBV9 and TRBJ1-3; possible D gene TRBD1, 5 bases. CDR3 amino acids: CASSVGADGNTIYF. The CDR3 bases are TGTGCCAGCAGCGTTGGGGCGGATGGAAACACCATATATTTT.